This T cell receptor beta chain was sequenced during a study of T cells expressing NK-cell markers. At the level of the study: Seven HCMV-seropositive donors and one seronegative donor made up the eight sequenced donors.

The CDR3 sequence is 14 residues long. Germline V gene sequence: CDR1 MGHRA, CDR2 YSYEKL. The authors generated TCR beta cDNA through 5'RACE template switching with UMIs. TCRdb reanalyzed the 5' RACE reads and collapses them to one entry per CDR3 protein, without DNA. The listing contains 150,000 or so distinct CDR3 sequences. With respect to this clonotype: Its target is not known.

Study results and limitations: Six or seven donors carried dominant NKG2C+ clonotypes that made up roughly 1.0-7.5% of their CD8+ T cells. The study left the HCMV specificity of expanded NKG2C+ T cell clones unresolved.

The receptor comes from a woman aged 50 to 60 in good health. The chain uses TRBV4-1 and TRBJ1-2. The material sequenced was blood T cells: a sorted CD56 or NKG2C T cell subset, CD4+ or CD8+ T cells, or bulk PBMC T cells (not recorded which). The chain's CDR3 is CASSPNSGAYGYTF.